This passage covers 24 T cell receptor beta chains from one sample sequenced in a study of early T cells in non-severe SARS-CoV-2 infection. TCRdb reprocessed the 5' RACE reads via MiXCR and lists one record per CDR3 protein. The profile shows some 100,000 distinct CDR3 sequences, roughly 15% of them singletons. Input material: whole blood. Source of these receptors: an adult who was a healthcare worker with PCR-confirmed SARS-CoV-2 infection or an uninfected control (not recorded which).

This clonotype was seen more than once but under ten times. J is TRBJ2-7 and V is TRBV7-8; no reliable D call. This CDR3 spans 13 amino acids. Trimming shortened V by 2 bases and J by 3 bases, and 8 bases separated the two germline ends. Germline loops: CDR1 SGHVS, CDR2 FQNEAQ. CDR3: CASSLTVNYEQYV. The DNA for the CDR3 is TGTGCCAGCAGCTTAACAGTGAACTACGAGCAGTACGTC.

The DNA for the CDR3 is TGTGCCAGCAGCGTAAGATCCAGGGGTAGTGGTGGCTACACCTTC. It yields the protein CASSVRSRGSGGYTF. This chain joins TRBV9 and TRBJ1-2; D is possibly TRBD1 (6 bases). Deletions cut 1 base from V and 7 bases from J, with 17 bases between. Germline loops: CDR1 SGDLS, CDR2 YYNGEE. This CDR3 has 15 amino acids.

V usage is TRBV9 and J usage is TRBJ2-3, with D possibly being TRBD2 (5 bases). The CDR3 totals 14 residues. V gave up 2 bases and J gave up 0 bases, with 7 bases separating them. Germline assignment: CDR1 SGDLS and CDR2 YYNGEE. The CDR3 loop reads CASSVTRSTDTQYF. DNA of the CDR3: TGTGCCAGCAGCGTTACTAGGAGCACAGATACGCAGTATTTT.

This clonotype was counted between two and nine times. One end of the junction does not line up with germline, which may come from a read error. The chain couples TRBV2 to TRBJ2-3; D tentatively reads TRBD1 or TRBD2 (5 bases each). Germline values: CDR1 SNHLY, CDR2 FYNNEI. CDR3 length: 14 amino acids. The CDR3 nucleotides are TGTGCCAGCACTGAAGGGACCTACCAACCTCGGCAGTATTTT. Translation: CASTEGTYQPRQYF.

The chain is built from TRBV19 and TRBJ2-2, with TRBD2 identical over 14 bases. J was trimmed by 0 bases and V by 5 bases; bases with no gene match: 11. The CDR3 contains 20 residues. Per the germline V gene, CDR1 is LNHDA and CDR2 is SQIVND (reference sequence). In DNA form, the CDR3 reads TGTGCCAGTAGTTCGCCGGTGGGACTAGCGGGGGCATCGAACACCGGGGAGCTGTTTTTT. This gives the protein CASSSPVGLAGASNTGELFF.

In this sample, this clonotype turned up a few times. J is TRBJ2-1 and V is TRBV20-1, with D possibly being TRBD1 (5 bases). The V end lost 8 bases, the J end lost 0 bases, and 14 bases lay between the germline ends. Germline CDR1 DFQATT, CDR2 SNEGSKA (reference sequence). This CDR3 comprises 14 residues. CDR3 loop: CSPKGRSSYNEQFF. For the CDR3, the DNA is TGCAGTCCCAAGGGGCGAAGCTCCTACAATGAGCAGTTCTTC.

CDR3 DNA: TGCGCCAGCAGTCTGACCGGAGGGGGCGTTACCTATGGCTACACCTTC. Translating gives CASSLTGGGVTYGYTF. The chain employs TRBV5-1 and TRBJ1-2; 7 nucleotides match TRBD1. The CDR3 consists of 16 residues. V was clipped by 5 bases and J by 4 bases; unmatched bases: 14. The V gene's germline CDR1 is SGHRS and CDR2 YFSETQ.

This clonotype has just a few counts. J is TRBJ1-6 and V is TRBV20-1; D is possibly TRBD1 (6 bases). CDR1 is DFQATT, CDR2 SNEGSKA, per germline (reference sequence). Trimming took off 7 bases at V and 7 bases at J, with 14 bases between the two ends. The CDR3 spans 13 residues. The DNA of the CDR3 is TGCAGTGTCACCGGACAGCAAAATTCACCCCTCCACTTT. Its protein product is CSVTGQQNSPLHF.

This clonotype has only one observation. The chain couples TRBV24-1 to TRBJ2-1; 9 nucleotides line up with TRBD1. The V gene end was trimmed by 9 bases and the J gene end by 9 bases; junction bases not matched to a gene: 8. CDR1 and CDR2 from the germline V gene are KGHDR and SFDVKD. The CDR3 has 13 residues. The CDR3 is CATAGQGKAEQFF. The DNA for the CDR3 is TGTGCCACCGCGGGACAGGGCAAGGCTGAGCAGTTCTTC.

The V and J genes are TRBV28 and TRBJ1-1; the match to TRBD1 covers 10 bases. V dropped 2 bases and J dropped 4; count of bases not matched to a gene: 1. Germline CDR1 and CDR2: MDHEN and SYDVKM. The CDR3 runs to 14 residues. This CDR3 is CASSLGDRGTEAFF. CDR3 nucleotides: TGTGCCAGCAGTTTAGGGGACAGGGGCACTGAAGCTTTCTTT.

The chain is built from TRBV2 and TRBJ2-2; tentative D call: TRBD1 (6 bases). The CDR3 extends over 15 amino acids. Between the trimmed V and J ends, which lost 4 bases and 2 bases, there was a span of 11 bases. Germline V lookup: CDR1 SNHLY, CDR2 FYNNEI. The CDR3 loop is CASSVYGGNTGELFF. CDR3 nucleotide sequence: TGTGCCAGCAGTGTTTATGGGGGCAACACCGGGGAGCTGTTTTTT.

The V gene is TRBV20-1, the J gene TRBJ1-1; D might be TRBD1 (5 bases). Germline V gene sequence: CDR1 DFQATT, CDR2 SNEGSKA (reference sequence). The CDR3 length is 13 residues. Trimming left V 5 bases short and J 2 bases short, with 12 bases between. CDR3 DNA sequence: TGCAGTGCTTCCAGACAGTTAAACACTGAAGCTTTCTTT. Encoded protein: CSASRQLNTEAFF.

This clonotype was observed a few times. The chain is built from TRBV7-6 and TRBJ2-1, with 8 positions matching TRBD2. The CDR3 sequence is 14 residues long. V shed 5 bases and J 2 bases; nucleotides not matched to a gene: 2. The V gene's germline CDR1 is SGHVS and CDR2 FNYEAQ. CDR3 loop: CASSLSGAYNEQFF. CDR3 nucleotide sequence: TGTGCCAGCAGCCTTAGCGGGGCCTACAATGAGCAGTTCTTC.

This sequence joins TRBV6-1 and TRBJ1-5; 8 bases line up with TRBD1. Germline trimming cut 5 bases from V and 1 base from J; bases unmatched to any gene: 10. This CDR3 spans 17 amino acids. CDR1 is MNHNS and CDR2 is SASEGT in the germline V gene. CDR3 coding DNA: TGTGCCAGCAGTCCCGGAGGGACAGGAAGAAGCAATCAGCCCCAGCATTTT. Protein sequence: CASSPGGTGRSNQPQHF.

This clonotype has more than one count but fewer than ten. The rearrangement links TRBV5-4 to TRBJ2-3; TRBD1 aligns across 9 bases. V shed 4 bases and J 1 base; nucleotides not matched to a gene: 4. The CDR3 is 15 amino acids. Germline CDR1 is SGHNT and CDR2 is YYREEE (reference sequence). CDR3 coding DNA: TGTGCCAGCAGCAACCGGGACAGGGGCACAGATACGCAGTATTTT. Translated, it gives CASSNRDRGTDTQYF.

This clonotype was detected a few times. The DNA of the CDR3 is TGTGCCAGCAGCGCGGCTGGGGATTTAAAGACAGCGCAGTATTTT. Translation gives CASSAAGDLKTAQYF. The chain couples TRBV9 to TRBJ2-3, with a tentative D call TRBD1 (5 bases). From germline, CDR1 is SGDLS and CDR2 YYNGEE. This CDR3 is built from 15 residues. With 3 bases removed from V and 10 bases from J, the gap between germline ends came to 21 bases.

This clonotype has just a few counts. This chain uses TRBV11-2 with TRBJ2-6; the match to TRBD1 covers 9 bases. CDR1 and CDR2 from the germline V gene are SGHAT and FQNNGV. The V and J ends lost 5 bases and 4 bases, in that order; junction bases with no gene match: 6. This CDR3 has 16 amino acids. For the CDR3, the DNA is TGTGCCAGCAGCACGAACAGGGGGCCAGGGGCCAACGTCCTGACTTTC. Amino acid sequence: CASSTNRGPGANVLTF.

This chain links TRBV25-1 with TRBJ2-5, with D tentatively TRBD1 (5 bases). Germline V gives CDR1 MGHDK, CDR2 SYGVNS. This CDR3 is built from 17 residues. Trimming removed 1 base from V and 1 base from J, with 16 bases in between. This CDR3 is CASSESWAGIPQETQYF. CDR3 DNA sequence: TGTGCCAGCAGTGAATCTTGGGCAGGGATCCCCCAAGAGACCCAGTACTTC.

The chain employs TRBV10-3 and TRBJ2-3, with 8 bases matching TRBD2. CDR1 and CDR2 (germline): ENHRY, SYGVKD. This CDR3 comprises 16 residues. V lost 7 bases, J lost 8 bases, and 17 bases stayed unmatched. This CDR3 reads CAIKRGRGGEGGTQYF. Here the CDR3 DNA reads TGTGCCATCAAACGGGGACGGGGGGGCGAAGGAGGTACGCAGTATTTT.

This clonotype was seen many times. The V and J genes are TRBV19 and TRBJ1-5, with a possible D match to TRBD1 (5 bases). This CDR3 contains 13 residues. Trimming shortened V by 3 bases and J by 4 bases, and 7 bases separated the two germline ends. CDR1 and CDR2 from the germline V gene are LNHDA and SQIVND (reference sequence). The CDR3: CASSIRQNQPQHF. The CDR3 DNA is TGTGCCAGTAGTATCCGACAGAATCAGCCCCAGCATTTT.

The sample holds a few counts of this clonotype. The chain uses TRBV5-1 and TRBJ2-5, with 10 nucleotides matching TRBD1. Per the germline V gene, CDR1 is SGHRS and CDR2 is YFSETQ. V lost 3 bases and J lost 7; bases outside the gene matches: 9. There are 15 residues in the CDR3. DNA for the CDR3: TGCGCCAGCAGCTGGATGGGACAGGGGCGTACGACCCAGTACTTC. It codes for CASSWMGQGRTTQYF.

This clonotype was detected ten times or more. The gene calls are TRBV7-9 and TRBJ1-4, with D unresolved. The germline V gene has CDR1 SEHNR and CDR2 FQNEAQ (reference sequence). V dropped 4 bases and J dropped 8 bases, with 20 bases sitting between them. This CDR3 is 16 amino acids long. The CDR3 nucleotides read TGTGCCAGCAGCTCACCCGAGGCAGGAACGAGGGAAAAACTGTTTTTT. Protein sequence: CASSSPEAGTREKLFF.

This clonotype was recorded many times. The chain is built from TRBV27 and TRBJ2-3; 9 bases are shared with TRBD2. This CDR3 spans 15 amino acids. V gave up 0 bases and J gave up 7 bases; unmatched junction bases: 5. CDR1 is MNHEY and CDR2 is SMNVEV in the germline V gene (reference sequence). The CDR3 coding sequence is TGTGCCAGCAGTTTATCGGCGGGGGGGCCGTATACGCAGTATTTT. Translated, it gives CASSLSAGGPYTQYF.

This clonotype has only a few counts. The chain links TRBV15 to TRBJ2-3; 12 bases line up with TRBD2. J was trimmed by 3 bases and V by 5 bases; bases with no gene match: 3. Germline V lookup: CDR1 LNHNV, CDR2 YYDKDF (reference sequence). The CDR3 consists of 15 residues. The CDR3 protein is CATSEGTSGTDTQYF. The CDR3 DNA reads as TGTGCCACCAGCGAGGGGACTAGCGGGACAGATACGCAGTATTTT.